These 26 T cell receptor beta chains originate from one sample sequenced in a study of PD-1 blockade in classical Hodgkin lymphoma. Assay: immunoSEQ multiplex PCR; the TCRdb copy retains only in-frame clones and omits some. The sample consists of about 22,000 clones, approximately 65% of them appearing once. Time point of the sample: cycle 4 day 1 (C4D1), after more than five weeks of nivolumab. Autologous stem cell transplantation was followed by relapse in every patient, and brentuximab vedotin exposure varied. CD4+ T cells were purified from thawed PBMCs by negative selection. The sample in question was CD4+ T cells from blood, obtained before the fourth cycle of nivolumab. The receptors shown here come from a human donor with classical Hodgkin lymphoma.

There are a few counts of this clone. The chain recombines TRBV29-1 with TRBJ2-7; 7 bases agree with TRBD2. The germline V gene has CDR1 SQVTM and CDR2 ANQGSEA. This CDR3 spans 13 amino acids. V was clipped by 7 bases and J by 3 bases; unmatched bases: 9. CDR3 sequence reads: CSASGGSGYEQYF. The DNA of the CDR3 is TGCAGCGCCTCCGGGGGGTCAGGCTACGAGCAGTACTTC.

CDR3 region: CASSSNGQGARGYTF. The CDR3 DNA is TGTGCCAGCAGCTCCAACGGACAGGGGGCACGGGGCTACACCTTC. This chain connects TRBV5-6 to TRBJ1-2, with 11 bases that match TRBD1. In germline, CDR1 is SGHDT, CDR2 YYEEEE. The CDR3 totals 15 residues. V was clipped by 3 bases and J by 8 bases; unmatched bases: 9.

The chain links TRBV11-2 to TRBJ1-1; tentatively, D is TRBD1 (6 bases). Germline V gives CDR1 SGHAT, CDR2 FQNNGV. V lost 5 bases and J lost 10, with 20 bases in between. This CDR3 has 14 residues. This CDR3 reads CASSHSTGFRGAFF. As DNA, the CDR3 is TGTGCCAGCAGCCATTCTACAGGGTTCCGGGGAGCTTTCTTT.

The chain has TRBV7-2 and TRBJ2-5; the D call may be TRBD1 or TRBD2 (5 bases each). Trimming removed 9 bases from V and 1 base from J, with 18 bases in between. The CDR3 is made up of 15 amino acids. Germline V gene data show CDR1 as SGHTA and CDR2 as FQGNSA. The CDR3 region has the DNA TGTGCCAGTGCGGTAGTGGCAGGGACCCAAGAGACCCAGTACTTC. Its translation is CASAVVAGTQETQYF. The full variable domain, completed using reference TRBV7-2 and TRBJ2-5, is GAGVSQSPSNKVTEKGKDVELRCDPISGHTALYWYRQSLGQGLEFLIYFQGNSAPDKSGLPSDRFSAERTGGSVSTLTIQRTQQEDSAVYLCASAVVAGTQETQYFGPGTRLLVL.

Here the CDR3 reads CASSRSAGPYEQYF. Here the CDR3 DNA reads TGCGCCAGCAGCAGGTCGGCAGGCCCCTACGAGCAGTACTTC. The chain links TRBV5-1 to TRBJ2-7; no reliable D call. Deletions cut 4 bases from V and 2 bases from J, with 13 bases between. There are 14 residues in the CDR3. Germline V lookup: CDR1 SGHRS, CDR2 YFSETQ.

This clone was counted between two and nine times. The J gene is TRBJ2-3, the V gene TRBV4-3, with 7 bases that match TRBD2. V lost 3 bases and J lost 0; bases outside the gene matches: 9. The CDR3 sequence is 17 residues long. Germline CDR1 is LGHNA and CDR2 is YSLEER. CDR3 residues: CASSHPSGGVSTDTQYF. CDR3 nucleotides: TGCGCCAGCAGCCACCCTTCTGGGGGGGTTAGCACAGATACGCAGTATTTT.

A few counts support this clone. This sequence joins TRBV7-3 and TRBJ2-7, with D perhaps assigned TRBD1 or TRBD2 (5 bases each). Germline V gene lookup returns CDR1 SGHTA and CDR2 FQGTGA. Trimming pared 5 bases from V and 7 bases from J, leaving 15 bases between. The CDR3 is made up of 13 amino acids. The CDR3 DNA is TGTGCCAGCAGCAGGGACGGACTCAGGGAGCAGTACTTC. Translation gives CASSRDGLREQYF.

The chain couples TRBV19 to TRBJ2-1, with D unresolved. CDR3 length: 13 residues. CDR1 is LNHDA, CDR2 SQIVND, per germline (reference sequence). V was shortened by 3 bases and J by 3 bases, with 6 bases between the two germline ends. The chain's CDR3 is CASSIVGYNEQFF. The CDR3 region has the DNA TGTGCCAGTAGTATTGTCGGCTACAATGAGCAGTTCTTC.

The rearrangement joins TRBV7-2 to TRBJ2-1; no firm D call. V dropped 0 bases and J dropped 9 bases, with 9 bases sitting between them. The length of the CDR3 is 13 residues. Per germline, CDR1 SGHTA and CDR2 FQGNSA. CDR3 amino acids: CASSLASGPEQFF. In nucleotides, the CDR3 is TGTGCCAGCAGCTTAGCGAGTGGGCCTGAGCAGTTCTTC.

This clone came up a few times. This chain joins TRBV4-2 and TRBJ1-2; maybe TRBD1 (6 bases). Germline lookup yields CDR1 LGHNA and CDR2 YNFKEQ. Trimming removed 5 bases from V and 5 bases from J, with 12 bases in between. This CDR3 spans 13 amino acids. In DNA form, the CDR3 reads TGTGCCAGCAGCACCGGACAGTATTATGGCTACACCTTC. As protein: CASSTGQYYGYTF.

The chain has TRBV4-3 and TRBJ2-7; 13 bases map to TRBD2. V shed 0 bases, J shed 2 bases, and the junction held 1 base outside the gene matches. In germline, CDR1 is LGHNA, CDR2 YSLEER. This CDR3 region has 16 residues. CDR3 region: CASSQDTSGGAYEQYF. CDR3 nucleotide sequence: TGCGCCAGCAGCCAAGATACTAGCGGGGGGGCCTACGAGCAGTACTTC.

The V call is TRBV4-1, the J call TRBJ2-2; 7 positions agree with TRBD1. V gave up 4 bases and J gave up 5 bases; unmatched junction bases: 13. The CDR3 spans 17 residues. The germline CDR1 and CDR2 sequences are MGHRA and YSYEKL. The DNA of the CDR3 is TGCGCCAGCAGCCGGATGGGACAGCCCCTTTCTACCGGGGAGCTGTTTTTT. Its protein product is CASSRMGQPLSTGELFF.

V is TRBV2 and J is TRBJ1-2, with a weak D call TRBD1 (6 bases). This CDR3 comprises 14 residues. CDR1 and CDR2 from the germline V gene are SNHLY and FYNNEI. The ends were cut back, 6 bases at V and 2 bases at J, with 13 bases in the middle. CDR3 residues: CASRRTVLNYGYTF. The CDR3 bases are TGTGCCAGCAGACGGACAGTACTCAACTATGGCTACACCTTC.

V usage is TRBV10-3 and J usage is TRBJ2-7; D gene unclear. V was clipped by 10 bases and J by 3 bases, with 10 bases between them. The germline gives CDR1 ENHRY, CDR2 SYGVKD. The CDR3 runs to 11 residues. In DNA, the CDR3 is TGTGCCACGAGACAACACTACGAGCAGTACTTC. Protein: CATRQHYEQYF.

The gene calls are TRBV4-1 and TRBJ2-5, with 11 positions matching TRBD2. The ends lost 4 bases at V and 5 bases at J; junction bases unmatched: 9. Germline V gene sequence: CDR1 MGHRA, CDR2 YSYEKL. This CDR3 is built from 16 residues. DNA for the CDR3: TGCGCCAGCAGCCTTGGATCTAGCGGGGGGTCTGAGACCCAGTACTTC. This codes for CASSLGSSGGSETQYF.

CDR3 nucleotides: TGTGCCAGTAGTGAACCGGGGGCGGATACGCAGTATTTT. It translates to CASSEPGADTQYF. The chain recombines TRBV19 with TRBJ2-3; either TRBD1 or TRBD2 may fit D (6 bases each). This CDR3 is built from 13 residues. The V end lost 5 bases, the J end lost 6 bases, and 12 bases lay between the germline ends. Germline V gives CDR1 LNHDA, CDR2 SQIVND (reference sequence).

This clone appeared a few times. This chain links TRBV9 with TRBJ2-7; tentatively, D is TRBD1 (6 bases). Trimming took off 3 bases at V and 5 bases at J, with 12 bases between the two ends. The germline gives CDR1 SGDLS, CDR2 YYNGEE. The CDR3 has 13 amino acids. CDR3: CASSGSPGDEQYF. CDR3 nucleotides: TGTGCCAGCAGCGGAAGCCCAGGGGACGAGCAGTACTTC. The full variable domain, with the rest looked up from reference TRBV9 and TRBJ2-7, is DSGVTQTPKHLITATGQRVTLRCSPRSGDLSVYWYQQSLDQGLQFLIQYYNGEERAKGNILERFSAQQFPDLHSELNLSSLELGDSALYFCASSGSPGDEQYFGPGTRLTVT.

There are a few counts of this clone. The chain employs TRBV29-1 and TRBJ2-6; D ambiguous. This CDR3 has 15 residues. The germline CDR1 and CDR2 sequences are SQVTM and ANQGSEA. Trimming removed 0 bases from V and 2 bases from J, with 8 bases in between. The CDR3 here is CSVEEARAGANVLTF. The CDR3 DNA is TGCAGCGTTGAAGAAGCAAGGGCTGGGGCCAACGTCCTGACTTTC.

In its sample, this clone was seen a few times. The CDR3 reads CASSIPGSTTEAFF. CDR3 nucleotide sequence: TGTGCCAGTAGTATACCAGGGAGCACAACTGAAGCTTTCTTT. The V call is TRBV19, the J call TRBJ1-1; perhaps TRBD1 as D (5 bases). Germline CDR1 reads LNHDA; CDR2 reads SQIVND (reference sequence). This CDR3 comprises 14 residues. The V end lost 2 bases, the J end lost 5 bases, and 12 bases lay between the germline ends.

V usage is TRBV6-1 and J usage is TRBJ1-1, with D hard to call. V lost 6 bases, J lost 0 bases, and 8 bases lay in between. The CDR3 sequence is 13 residues long. Germline V gene data show CDR1 as MNHNS and CDR2 as SASEGT. In DNA, the CDR3 is TGTGCCAGCAGGCTGGGAATGAACACTGAAGCTTTCTTT. Translating gives CASRLGMNTEAFF.

J is TRBJ1-5 and V is TRBV2; D not certain. CDR1 is SNHLY and CDR2 is FYNNEI in the germline V gene. This CDR3 comprises 15 residues. V was pared by 8 bases and J by 0 bases, with 14 bases between. In DNA form, the CDR3 reads TGTGCCAGCTCCTCGGGGAGCGTTAGCAATCAGCCCCAGCATTTT. It specifies CASSSGSVSNQPQHF.

This chain links TRBV11-2 with TRBJ2-5; maybe TRBD2 (6 bases). V lost 2 bases and J 11 bases, leaving 9 bases between the germline ends. CDR3 length: 11 amino acids. Germline V gene lookup returns CDR1 SGHAT and CDR2 FQNNGV. This CDR3 reads CASSLSGLQYF. The CDR3 region has the DNA TGTGCCAGCAGCTTATCGGGACTTCAGTACTTC.

The CDR3: CASSSRGDRDSYEQYF. CDR3 DNA sequence: TGCGCCAGCAGCTCCCGTGGCGACAGGGATTCCTACGAGCAGTACTTC. V usage is TRBV5-1 and J usage is TRBJ2-7, with 7 bases matching TRBD1. The germline gives CDR1 SGHRS, CDR2 YFSETQ. J was trimmed by 1 base and V by 3 bases; bases with no gene match: 10. This CDR3 is 16 amino acids long.

This clone occurred once. The chain links TRBV21-1 to TRBJ2-1; the DNA was not compared with TRBD1, the D call given in the table. TRBV21-1 is a pseudogene segment. The CDR3 extends over 15 amino acids. This chain's CDR3 is CASKKDRDHYNEQFF. The CDR3 nucleotides read TGTGCCAGCAAGAAGGACAGGGATCACTACAATGAGCAGTTCTTC.

J is TRBJ2-2 and V is TRBV13, with D perhaps assigned TRBD1 or TRBD2 (5 bases each). Germline V CDR1 and CDR2: PRHDT, FYEKMQ (reference sequence). Trimming took 5 bases from V and 4 from J, leaving 17 bases between them. This CDR3 contains 16 residues. The CDR3 nucleotides are TGTGCCAGCAGCCTCGGGGCCGGGCCAATCACCGGGGAGCTGTTTTTT. This encodes CASSLGAGPITGELFF.

The rearrangement links TRBV2 to TRBJ1-2; 11 bases map to TRBD1. Germline V gene lookup returns CDR1 SNHLY and CDR2 FYNNEI. V lost 5 bases, J lost 4 bases, and 21 bases stayed unmatched. The CDR3 extends over 20 amino acids. CDR3 amino acids: CASSKPGQGGPSLAPYGYTF. The CDR3 DNA follows: TGTGCCAGCAGTAAACCGGGACAGGGGGGACCTTCGTTAGCTCCCTATGGCTACACCTTC.